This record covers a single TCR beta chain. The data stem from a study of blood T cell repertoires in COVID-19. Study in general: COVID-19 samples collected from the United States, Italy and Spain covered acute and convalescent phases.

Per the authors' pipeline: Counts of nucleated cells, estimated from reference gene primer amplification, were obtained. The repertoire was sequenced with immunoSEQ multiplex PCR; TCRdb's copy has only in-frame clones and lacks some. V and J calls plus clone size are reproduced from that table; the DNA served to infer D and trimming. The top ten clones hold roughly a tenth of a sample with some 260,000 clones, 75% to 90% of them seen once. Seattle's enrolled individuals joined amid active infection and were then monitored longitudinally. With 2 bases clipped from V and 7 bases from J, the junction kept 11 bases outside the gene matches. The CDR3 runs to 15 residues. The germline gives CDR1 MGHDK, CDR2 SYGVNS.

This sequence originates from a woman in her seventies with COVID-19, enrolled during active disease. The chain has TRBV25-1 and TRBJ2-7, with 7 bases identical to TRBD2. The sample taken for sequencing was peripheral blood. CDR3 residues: CASSEPGLFLAEQYF. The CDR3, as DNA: TGTGCCAGCAGTGAACCGGGACTATTTCTGGCTGAGCAGTACTTC.